This T cell receptor (beta chain) was identified in a study of blood T cells in healthy people across ages. Losses at the gene ends were 8 bases for V and 4 bases for J; bases not matched to a gene: 9. Per the germline V gene, CDR1 is KGHSH and CDR2 is LQKENI. This CDR3 is 14 amino acids long. This clonotype was observed at least ten times. Its specificity is unknown. Findings and caveats of the study: Unsorted PBMCs blocked a conclusive comparison of naive and antigen-experienced cells. Both higher diversity and more naive CD4+ cells marked long-lived donors when set against aged donors.

PCR was performed a second time for roughly 7 to 11 cycles using a sample-barcoded 5' primer and a J-beta primer mix. Via MiXCR, TCRdb re-called the 5' RACE reads, giving one row per CDR3 protein. The data show about 1.5 million distinct CDR3 sequences, approximately 42% seen once. This sequence was found in a woman between 18 and 29 years old in good health. The chain joins TRBV18 to TRBJ2-7; 9 bases align to TRBD1. The sequencing input was blood. CDR3 sequence reads: CASSPPGQGYEQYF. As DNA, the CDR3 is TGTGCCAGCAGCCCTCCGGGACAGGGTTACGAGCAGTACTTC.